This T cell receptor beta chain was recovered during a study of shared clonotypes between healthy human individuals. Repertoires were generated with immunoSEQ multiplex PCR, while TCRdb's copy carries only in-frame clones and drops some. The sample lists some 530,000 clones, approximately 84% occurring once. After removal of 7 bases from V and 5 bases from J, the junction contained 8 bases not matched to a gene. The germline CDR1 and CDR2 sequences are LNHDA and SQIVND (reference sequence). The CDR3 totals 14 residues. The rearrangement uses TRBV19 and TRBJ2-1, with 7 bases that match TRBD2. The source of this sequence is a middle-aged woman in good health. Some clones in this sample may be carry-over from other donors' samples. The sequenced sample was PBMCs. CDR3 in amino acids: CASKLGRANNEQFF. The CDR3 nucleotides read TGTGCCAGTAAGCTAGGGAGGGCGAACAATGAGCAGTTCTTC.